The rows below give T cell receptor beta chains drawn from one sample of a study of cytomegalovirus exposure and HLA in healthy donors. TCRdb's table, derived via immunoSEQ multiplex PCR, lists solely in-frame clones and lacks some. This repertoire shows 130,000 to 150,000 clones, approximately 84% found once; its top ten account for approximately 9.7%. Sequencing input: PBMCs. Receptors were obtained from a woman aged 55-69 years in good health and CMV-seropositive. CDR3s include the opening cysteine and the closing phenylalanine or tryptophan. D genes are given only for firm matches. Size is omitted from some rows. Given values are once, few, many or a class for expanded clones.

J gene: TRBJ2-1
D gene: .
clone size: .
V gene: TRBV11-2
CDR3 protein: CASRSAMSDNEQFF
CDR3 DNA: TGTGCCAGCAGGTCTGCGATGAGTGACAATGAGCAGTTCTTC

J gene: TRBJ2-2
D gene: .
clone size: .
V gene: TRBV28
CDR3 protein: CASSRLQTGELFF
CDR3 DNA: TGTGCCAGCAGCCGACTGCAAACCGGGGAGCTGTTTTTT

J gene: TRBJ2-7
D gene: TRBD2
clone size: .
V gene: TRBV5-1
CDR3 protein: CASSLELAGDYEQYF
CDR3 DNA: TGCGCCAGCAGCTTGGAACTAGCGGGAGACTACGAGCAGTACTTC

J gene: TRBJ2-5
D gene: .
clone size: few
V gene: TRBV28
CDR3 protein: CASSSRVAGSREQYF
CDR3 DNA: TGTGCCAGCAGTTCGCGCGTTGCGGGGTCCCGGGAGCAGTACTTC

J gene: TRBJ2-2
D gene: .
clone size: .
V gene: TRBV5-1
CDR3 protein: CAGSEGQTGELFF
CDR3 DNA: TGCGCCGGTTCCGAGGGTCAAACCGGGGAGCTGTTTTTT

J gene: TRBJ2-1
D gene: TRBD1
clone size: .
V gene: TRBV4-2
CDR3 protein: CASSQWTGPDNEQFF
CDR3 DNA: TGTGCCAGCAGCCAGTGGACAGGACCCGATAATGAGCAGTTCTTC

J gene: TRBJ1-5
D gene: .
clone size: .
V gene: TRBV28
CDR3 protein: CASSGGTIKPQHF
CDR3 DNA: TGTGCCAGCAGCGGGGGGACTATTAAGCCCCAGCATTTT

J gene: TRBJ2-2
D gene: TRBD2
clone size: .
V gene: TRBV18
CDR3 protein: CASSFFGGTSGRSTGELFF
CDR3 DNA: TGTGCCAGCTCCTTCTTCGGCGGGACTAGCGGGAGATCCACCGGGGAGCTGTTTTTT

J gene: TRBJ1-1
D gene: .
clone size: .
V gene: TRBV5-4
CDR3 protein: CASSTQANTEAFF
CDR3 DNA: TGTGCCAGCAGTACACAGGCGAACACTGAAGCTTTCTTT

J gene: TRBJ2-7
D gene: TRBD1
clone size: .
V gene: TRBV30
CDR3 protein: CAWSRGLSYEQYF
CDR3 DNA: TGTGCCTGGAGTAGGGGGCTCTCCTACGAGCAGTACTTC

J gene: TRBJ1-1
D gene: TRBD1
clone size: .
V gene: TRBV6-4
CDR3 protein: CASSTDRGTEAFF
CDR3 DNA: TGTGCCAGCAGCACCGACAGGGGAACTGAAGCTTTCTTT

J gene: TRBJ1-2
D gene: .
clone size: .
V gene: TRBV6-1
CDR3 protein: CASSESGNYGYTF
CDR3 DNA: TGTGCCAGCAGTGAATCGGGAAACTATGGCTACACCTTC

J gene: TRBJ2-7
D gene: .
clone size: .
V gene: TRBV5-4
CDR3 protein: CASSLSVGSSYEQYF
CDR3 DNA: TGTGCCAGCAGCTTGTCGGTCGGGAGCTCCTACGAGCAGTACTTC

J gene: TRBJ2-7
D gene: .
clone size: once
V gene: TRBV2
CDR3 protein: CASRQTPYEQYF
CDR3 DNA: TGTGCCAGCAGGCAGACTCCCTACGAGCAGTACTTC

J gene: TRBJ1-5
D gene: .
clone size: .
V gene: TRBV27
CDR3 protein: CASSLSPGVGQPQHF
CDR3 DNA: TGTGCCAGCAGTTTATCCCCAGGGGTCGGTCAGCCCCAGCATTTT

J gene: TRBJ2-1
D gene: TRBD1
clone size: .
V gene: TRBV7-9
CDR3 protein: CASSLRQGRPVQSEQFF
CDR3 DNA: TGTGCCAGCAGCCTCAGACAGGGGAGGCCTGTACAAAGTGAGCAGTTCTTC

J gene: TRBJ1-2
D gene: .
clone size: .
V gene: TRBV2
CDR3 protein: CASGTVNYGYTF
CDR3 DNA: TGTGCCAGCGGTACAGTGAACTATGGCTACACCTTC

J gene: TRBJ2-5
D gene: .
clone size: .
V gene: TRBV7-8
CDR3 protein: CASSPQETQYF
CDR3 DNA: TGTGCCAGCAGCCCTCAAGAGACCCAGTACTTC

J gene: TRBJ2-7
D gene: TRBD1
clone size: once
V gene: TRBV10-3
CDR3 protein: CAISETRGTGGARNEQYF
CDR3 DNA: TGTGCCATCAGTGAGACCCGGGGGACAGGGGGCGCGAGGAACGAGCAGTACTTC

J gene: TRBJ2-2
D gene: .
clone size: .
V gene: TRBV29-1
CDR3 protein: CSVGQASAYVGELFF
CDR3 DNA: TGCAGCGTTGGACAGGCCTCAGCCTATGTCGGGGAGCTGTTTTTT

J gene: TRBJ1-2
D gene: .
clone size: .
V gene: TRBV28
CDR3 protein: CASSLGGPYGYTF
CDR3 DNA: TGTGCCAGCAGTTTAGGGGGCCCTTATGGCTACACCTTC

J gene: TRBJ2-2
D gene: TRBD2
clone size: .
V gene: TRBV9
CDR3 protein: CASSVGVAGIGELFF
CDR3 DNA: TGTGCCAGCAGCGTAGGAGTAGCGGGGATCGGGGAGCTGTTTTTT

J gene: TRBJ2-7
D gene: .
clone size: .
V gene: TRBV5-6
CDR3 protein: CASSLLDLPSYEQYF
CDR3 DNA: TGTGCCAGCAGCTTGTTGGACTTACCCTCCTACGAGCAGTACTTC

J gene: TRBJ2-5
D gene: .
clone size: .
V gene: TRBV7-9
CDR3 protein: CASRSGAAETQYF
CDR3 DNA: TGTGCCAGCAGATCAGGGGCCGCAGAGACCCAGTACTTC

J gene: TRBJ2-7
D gene: .
clone size: once
V gene: TRBV4-2
CDR3 protein: CASSQFEQGPYEQYF
CDR3 DNA: TGTGCCAGCAGCCAATTTGAACAGGGCCCCTACGAGCAGTACTTC

J gene: TRBJ2-3
D gene: .
clone size: .
V gene: TRBV5-1
CDR3 protein: CASSLKTSWGLGTDTQYF
CDR3 DNA: TGCGCCAGCAGCCTAAAGACCTCATGGGGGCTGGGGACAGATACGCAGTATTTT

J gene: TRBJ1-1
D gene: .
clone size: .
V gene: TRBV7-9
CDR3 protein: CASSYIPWNTEAFF
CDR3 DNA: TGTGCCAGCAGCTACATACCCTGGAACACTGAAGCTTTCTTT

J gene: TRBJ2-7
D gene: TRBD1
clone size: .
V gene: TRBV7-6
CDR3 protein: CASSLWGTGGDEQYF
CDR3 DNA: TGTGCCAGCAGCTTATGGGGGACAGGGGGGGACGAGCAGTACTTC

J gene: TRBJ2-1
D gene: TRBD1
clone size: .
V gene: TRBV15
CDR3 protein: CATSKGQGALVLRGQFF
CDR3 DNA: TGTGCCACCAGCAAAGGACAGGGGGCGCTTGTTCTGCGTGGGCAGTTCTTC

J gene: TRBJ2-1
D gene: .
clone size: few
V gene: TRBV28
CDR3 protein: CASSWQGRAYNEQFF
CDR3 DNA: TGTGCCAGCAGTTGGCAGGGCCGGGCTTACAATGAGCAGTTCTTC

J gene: TRBJ1-5
D gene: .
clone size: .
V gene: TRBV28
CDR3 protein: CASSLGGVTQPQHF
CDR3 DNA: TGTGCCAGCAGTTTAGGGGGGGTAACTCAGCCCCAGCATTTT

J gene: TRBJ1-2
D gene: TRBD1
clone size: .
V gene: TRBV4-3
CDR3 protein: CASSSQADRGRYGYTF
CDR3 DNA: TGCGCCAGCAGTTCACAGGCGGACAGGGGACGCTATGGCTACACCTTC

J gene: TRBJ2-4
D gene: .
clone size: .
V gene: TRBV7-9
CDR3 protein: CASSSTGRERAKNIQYF
CDR3 DNA: TGTGCCAGCAGCTCCACCGGAAGGGAGAGGGCCAAAAACATTCAGTACTTC

J gene: TRBJ2-7
D gene: TRBD2
clone size: .
V gene: TRBV27
CDR3 protein: CASSSGTSGSPYEQYF
CDR3 DNA: TGTGCCAGCAGTTCCGGGACTAGCGGGAGCCCCTACGAGCAGTACTTC

J gene: TRBJ2-7
D gene: TRBD1
clone size: .
V gene: TRBV29-1
CDR3 protein: CSGADRADEQYF
CDR3 DNA: TGCAGCGGGGCGGACAGGGCGGACGAGCAGTACTTC

J gene: TRBJ2-7
D gene: TRBD2
clone size: .
V gene: TRBV28
CDR3 protein: CASSSTSGSYEQYF
CDR3 DNA: TGTGCCAGCAGTTCTACTAGCGGGAGTTACGAGCAGTACTTC

J gene: TRBJ1-2
D gene: TRBD1
clone size: .
V gene: TRBV28
CDR3 protein: CASSWTGIHGYTF
CDR3 DNA: TGTGCCAGCAGTTGGACAGGGATTCATGGCTACACCTTC

J gene: TRBJ1-1
D gene: .
clone size: once
V gene: TRBV11-3
CDR3 protein: CASSLDQGWDTEAFF
CDR3 DNA: TGTGCCAGCAGCTTAGACCAGGGTTGGGACACTGAAGCTTTCTTT